These T cell receptor beta chains were read from a single sample in a study of T cells after yellow fever vaccination. TCRdb re-called the 5' RACE reads through MiXCR, storing one row per CDR3 protein. The sample lists some 500,000 distinct CDR3 sequences, approximately 13% occurring once. The material was PBMCs, obtained on the day of the yellow fever booster vaccination. These receptors all come from a man under 40 who received the YFV17D yellow fever vaccine. Both conserved end residues are part of each CDR3. D genes are given only for firm matches. The size field is filled for only some rows; it gives once, few, many or a size class.

DNA: TGTGCCAGCGTTAGGGACGGGAACAATGAGCAGTTCTTC
CDR3: CASVRDGNNEQFF
D: -
V: TRBV12-3/TRBV12-4
J: TRBJ2-1
size: -

DNA: TGTGCCAGCAGCTTAGGACCGTATCCACCCCTCCACTTT
CDR3: CASSLGPYPPLHF
D: -
V: TRBV7-2
J: TRBJ1-6
size: -

DNA: TGCGCCAGCAGCTTGAGGTGGGATAATCAGCCCCAGCATTTT
CDR3: CASSLRWDNQPQHF
D: -
V: TRBV5-1
J: TRBJ1-5
size: -

DNA: TGCAGCGTTGGTCTAGCGGGGGGCTACGAGCAGTACTTC
CDR3: CSVGLAGGYEQYF
D: TRBD2
V: TRBV29-1
J: TRBJ2-7
size: few

DNA: TGCGCCAGCAGCCAAGGAAGAGCGGGGGTCACCGGGGAGCTGTTTTTT
CDR3: CASSQGRAGVTGELFF
D: TRBD2
V: TRBV4-3
J: TRBJ2-2
size: -

DNA: TGTGCCAGCAGCTTAGGCGGGAGGGCCTACAATGAGCAGTTCTTC
CDR3: CASSLGGRAYNEQFF
D: TRBD2
V: TRBV5-5
J: TRBJ2-1
size: many

DNA: TGTGCCAGCAGTTCAGAGGGGGGACGTGAAAAACTGTTTTTT
CDR3: CASSSEGGREKLFF
D: -
V: TRBV7-9
J: TRBJ1-4
size: -

DNA: TGTGCCAGCAGGGCGGGGGGCAAGAACACCGGGGAGCTGTTTTTT
CDR3: CASRAGGKNTGELFF
D: TRBD2
V: TRBV6-1
J: TRBJ2-2
size: -

DNA: TGCGCCAGCAGCCAATCCAGGGACAGAGCCCAAGAGACCCAGTACTTC
CDR3: CASSQSRDRAQETQYF
D: TRBD1
V: TRBV4-3
J: TRBJ2-5
size: -

DNA: TGCAGTGCTAGTGATGGGAGAGTGGAGACCCAGTACTTC
CDR3: CSASDGRVETQYF
D: -
V: TRBV20-1
J: TRBJ2-5
size: -

DNA: TGTGCCAGCAGTCTAACAGGGGCTGTCTACAATGAGCAGTTCTTC
CDR3: CASSLTGAVYNEQFF
D: TRBD1
V: TRBV28
J: TRBJ2-1
size: few

DNA: TGTGCCAGCAGTAGGGCCAATGAGCAGTTCTTC
CDR3: CASSRANEQFF
D: -
V: TRBV7-2
J: TRBJ2-1
size: many

DNA: TGTGCCACCAGCAGGGGGGAACGGTGGACGAACACCGGGGAGCTGTTTTTT
CDR3: CATSRGERWTNTGELFF
D: -
V: TRBV15
J: TRBJ2-2
size: -

DNA: TGCGCCAGCACCCCCGGGACAGGGGTAGAGACCCAGTACTTC
CDR3: CASTPGTGVETQYF
D: TRBD1
V: TRBV5-1
J: TRBJ2-5
size: many

DNA: TGCAGCGTCGGACAGGGGCAGACCCAGTACTTC
CDR3: CSVGQGQTQYF
D: TRBD1
V: TRBV29-1
J: TRBJ2-5
size: few

DNA: TGTGCCAGCAGCCCGGGACTAGCGGTAAATTACGAGCAGTACTTC
CDR3: CASSPGLAVNYEQYF
D: TRBD2
V: TRBV7-2
J: TRBJ2-7
size: many

DNA: TGCAGTGCTGGACGAGGTTCGCTAGCGGGAGGATACGAGCAGTACTTC
CDR3: CSAGRGSLAGGYEQYF
D: TRBD2
V: TRBV20-1
J: TRBJ2-7
size: few

DNA: TGTGCCAGTAGCCGGGACGGAGTTAACTATGGCTACACCTTC
CDR3: CASSRDGVNYGYTF
D: -
V: TRBV19
J: TRBJ1-2
size: few

DNA: TGCGCCAGCAGCGGTAGCGGATCAGATACGCAGTATTTT
CDR3: CASSGSGSDTQYF
D: -
V: TRBV5-1
J: TRBJ2-3
size: few

DNA: TGCAGTGCACCTAAGTCGGCTAGCGGGACGGATGAGCAGTTCTTC
CDR3: CSAPKSASGTDEQFF
D: TRBD2
V: TRBV20-1
J: TRBJ2-1
size: -

DNA: TGTGCCAGCACTTTGCGGCGCACAGATACGCAGTATTTT
CDR3: CASTLRRTDTQYF
D: -
V: TRBV21-1
J: TRBJ2-3
size: -

DNA: TGCAGTGCCACCGGGACAGGGGGCGCATTCACTGAAGCTTTCTTT
CDR3: CSATGTGGAFTEAFF
D: TRBD1
V: TRBV20-1
J: TRBJ1-1
size: -

DNA: TGTGCCAGCAGTTCCCGGTTTCCGATGATAGGCTACACCTTC
CDR3: CASSSRFPMIGYTF
D: -
V: TRBV6-5
J: TRBJ1-2
size: few

DNA: TGTGCCAGCAGTGACTGGGAAGACGGGGTGAACACTGAAGCTTTCTTT
CDR3: CASSDWEDGVNTEAFF
D: -
V: TRBV6-4
J: TRBJ1-1
size: -

DNA: TGTGCCAGCAGCTTAATTATCACTAGTTCTGGGGCCAACGTCCTGACTTTC
CDR3: CASSLIITSSGANVLTF
D: -
V: TRBV7-2
J: TRBJ2-6
size: -

DNA: TGTGCCAGCAGTAGCCGGGAGGAGGGGACAGATACGCAGTATTTT
CDR3: CASSSREEGTDTQYF
D: TRBD2
V: TRBV6-1
J: TRBJ2-3
size: -

DNA: TGTGCCAGCAGCCCCTCCTACTTCTCGCGGGATGAGCAGTTCTTC
CDR3: CASSPSYFSRDEQFF
D: -
V: TRBV12-3/TRBV12-4
J: TRBJ2-1
size: few